Listed below are T cell receptor beta chains from one sample, sequenced in a study of blood T cell repertoires in COVID-19. The method was immunoSEQ multiplex PCR; TCRdb's version includes in-frame clones alone and lacks a portion of them. The repertoire consists of 200,000 to 300,000 clones, with around nine tenths occurring once and the leading ten covering over 1.2%. The material sequenced was peripheral blood. These receptors came from an elderly man with acute or convalescent COVID-19. Each CDR3 is given with its conserved first and last residue. D genes are given only for firm matches. Size values are once, few and many counts, or a class for expanded clones, and some rows have none.

D gene: NA; J gene: TRBJ2-5; V gene: TRBV7-6; clone size: NA; CDR3 DNA: TGTGCCAGCAGCCCATCCGGTAGGACCCAGTACTTC; CDR3 protein: CASSPSGRTQYF
D gene: NA; J gene: TRBJ2-1; V gene: TRBV7-3; clone size: NA; CDR3 DNA: TGTGCCAGCAGCTTAACCAGGCACAAATCAAGCTCCTACAATGAGCAGTTCTTC; CDR3 protein: CASSLTRHKSSSYNEQFF
D gene: TRBD2; J gene: TRBJ2-2; V gene: TRBV10-3; clone size: NA; CDR3 DNA: TGTGCCATCAAGGGGACTAGCGGGAACACCGGGGAGCTGTTTTTT; CDR3 protein: CAIKGTSGNTGELFF
D gene: TRBD1; J gene: TRBJ2-5; V gene: TRBV5-1; clone size: NA; CDR3 DNA: TGCGCCAGCAGCATGGGACAGGGGTCGGAAGAGACCCAGTACTTC; CDR3 protein: CASSMGQGSEETQYF
D gene: NA; J gene: TRBJ2-5; V gene: TRBV10-3; clone size: NA; CDR3 DNA: TGTGCCATCCGGGACTCCCTGTACCAAGAGACCCAGTACTTC; CDR3 protein: CAIRDSLYQETQYF
D gene: TRBD2; J gene: TRBJ2-5; V gene: TRBV3-1/TRBV3-2; clone size: NA; CDR3 DNA: TGTGCCAGCAGCCCCCTCCCCTCACTAGCGGGGGAAGAGACCCAGTACTTC; CDR3 protein: CASSPLPSLAGEETQYF
D gene: NA; J gene: TRBJ2-3; V gene: TRBV5-1; clone size: once; CDR3 DNA: TGCGCCAGCAGCTCTTTTTCGGACAGGGAGGGAGATACGCAGTATTTT; CDR3 protein: CASSSFSDREGDTQYF
D gene: NA; J gene: TRBJ1-2; V gene: TRBV7-2; clone size: NA; CDR3 DNA: TGTGCCAGCAGCTCAGGGAACTATGGCTACACCTTC; CDR3 protein: CASSSGNYGYTF
D gene: TRBD2; J gene: TRBJ2-2; V gene: TRBV5-1; clone size: NA; CDR3 DNA: TGCGCCAGCAGCCGAAGCGGGGGGGCCGTGAACACCGGGGAGCTGTTTTTT; CDR3 protein: CASSRSGGAVNTGELFF
D gene: TRBD2; J gene: TRBJ2-7; V gene: TRBV5-1; clone size: NA; CDR3 DNA: TGCGCCAGCAGCTCGGGGACTAATTACGACGAGCAGTACTTC; CDR3 protein: CASSSGTNYDEQYF
D gene: NA; J gene: TRBJ2-3; V gene: TRBV5-1; clone size: NA; CDR3 DNA: TGCGCCAGCAGCTGGAGGGGTGCAGATACGCAGTATTTT; CDR3 protein: CASSWRGADTQYF
D gene: NA; J gene: TRBJ2-1; V gene: TRBV7-2; clone size: NA; CDR3 DNA: TGTGCCAGCAGCTTAGCTAGTAACTCCTACAATGAGCAGTTCTTC; CDR3 protein: CASSLASNSYNEQFF
D gene: NA; J gene: TRBJ2-1; V gene: TRBV5-4; clone size: NA; CDR3 DNA: TGTGCCAGCAGCAGATCGTTCTCTAGCTCCTACAATGAGCAGTTCTTC; CDR3 protein: CASSRSFSSSYNEQFF
D gene: TRBD1; J gene: TRBJ2-7; V gene: TRBV27; clone size: NA; CDR3 DNA: TGTGCCAGCAGTTTAGGGACAGGGAGCCCCTACGAGCAGTACTTC; CDR3 protein: CASSLGTGSPYEQYF
D gene: NA; J gene: TRBJ1-2; V gene: TRBV5-1; clone size: once; CDR3 DNA: TGCGCCAGCAGCCTGGGACATCAAGGGGGCTATGGCTACACCTTC; CDR3 protein: CASSLGHQGGYGYTF
D gene: NA; J gene: TRBJ1-2; V gene: TRBV7-9; clone size: once; CDR3 DNA: TGTGCCAGCAGCTTAGACAGGGTATATGGCTACACCTTC; CDR3 protein: CASSLDRVYGYTF
D gene: NA; J gene: TRBJ2-2; V gene: TRBV21-1; clone size: NA; CDR3 DNA: TGTGCCAGTCCCCGGGGAACCGGGGAGCTGTTTTTT; CDR3 protein: CASPRGTGELFF
D gene: TRBD1; J gene: TRBJ1-5; V gene: TRBV7-2; clone size: NA; CDR3 DNA: TGTGCCAGCAGCGACCGGACAGGGAGGAGTCAGCCCCAGCATTTT; CDR3 protein: CASSDRTGRSQPQHF
D gene: NA; J gene: TRBJ2-5; V gene: TRBV11-2; clone size: NA; CDR3 DNA: TGTGCCAGCAGCTCCTCCCTTCGCGGGGAGACCCAGTACTTC; CDR3 protein: CASSSSLRGETQYF
D gene: NA; J gene: TRBJ2-1; V gene: TRBV3-1/TRBV3-2; clone size: NA; CDR3 DNA: TGTGCCAGCAGCCATAGCGGCGAGTACAATGAGCAGTTCTTC; CDR3 protein: CASSHSGEYNEQFF
D gene: TRBD2; J gene: TRBJ2-3; V gene: TRBV4-3; clone size: NA; CDR3 DNA: TGCGCCAGCAGCCAAGTAGGGCTAGCGGGAGTGGGGGTAGATACGCAGTATTTT; CDR3 protein: CASSQVGLAGVGVDTQYF
D gene: TRBD1; J gene: TRBJ1-6; V gene: TRBV5-5; clone size: NA; CDR3 DNA: TGTGCCAGCAGCCCCGAGGGGGACAGTGGGGCAAATTCACCCCTCCACTTT; CDR3 protein: CASSPEGDSGANSPLHF
D gene: NA; J gene: TRBJ2-3; V gene: TRBV19; clone size: NA; CDR3 DNA: TGTGCCAGTAGTCCCAATCCAGCGTTGACTAGCACAGATACGCAGTATTTT; CDR3 protein: CASSPNPALTSTDTQYF
D gene: NA; J gene: TRBJ2-5; V gene: TRBV6-5; clone size: NA; CDR3 DNA: TGTGCCAGCAGACGTACCCCAGACCAAGAGACCCAGTACTTC; CDR3 protein: CASRRTPDQETQYF